These 14 T cell receptor beta chains originate from one sample sequenced in a study of patients and donors after allogeneic stem cell transplantation (dated by TCRdb to about 2020). Libraries were built with RT-PCR. TCRdb shows the sequencer as NextSeq 550. TCRdb handled the public reads itself, with Q25 trimming in fastp and clone calling in MiXCR, and kept productive beta chains. Identical CDR3 proteins give one entry, which carries the most common genes and DNA. The sample records 920,000 or so distinct CDR3 sequences, 15% to 20% of which are singletons. The top ten clones comprise 6% of the sample. The specimen was blood, either unsorted or a sorted T cell fraction (not recorded which). The receptor source for this set is a human donor who was either an allogeneic HSCT recipient or a stem cell or donor lymphocyte infusion donor (not recorded which). It is not recorded whose cells these are; they may come from a transplant donor.

The rearrangement uses TRBV7-9 and TRBJ2-7; the D gene is possibly TRBD1 (6 bases). The CDR3 contains 11 residues. V dropped 8 bases and J dropped 7 bases, with 12 bases sitting between them. In germline, CDR1 is SEHNR, CDR2 FQNEAQ (reference sequence). The CDR3 sequence is CASAGAREQYF. The CDR3 nucleotides are TGTGCCAGCGCAGGGGCGCGGGAGCAGTACTTC. Filled out from reference TRBV7-9 and TRBJ2-7, the complete variable domain reads DTGVSQNPRHKITKRGQNVTFRCDPISEHNRLYWYRQTLGQGPEFLTYFQNEAQLEKSRLLSDRFSAERPKGSFSTLEIQRTEQGDSAMYLCASAGAREQYFGPGTRLTVT.

The chain has TRBV5-1 and TRBJ2-7; D is tentatively TRBD1 or TRBD2 (5 bases each). Germline values: CDR1 SGHRS, CDR2 YFSETQ. V lost 2 bases and J lost 6, with 9 bases in between. CDR3 length: 12 residues. The CDR3 region has the DNA TGCGCCAGCAGCTTTATTGGGGGCGAGCAGTACTTC. Translation gives CASSFIGGEQYF.

The chain combines TRBV27 with TRBJ2-1; 7 bases are a match to TRBD2. The CDR3 sequence is 18 residues long. Germline V gives CDR1 MNHEY, CDR2 SMNVEV (reference sequence). V shed 5 bases and J 0 bases; nucleotides not matched to a gene: 13. This chain's CDR3 is CASSQIRDYPSSYNEQFF. The DNA for the CDR3 is TGTGCCAGCAGTCAAATCAGGGACTACCCGAGCTCCTACAATGAGCAGTTCTTC.

This clonotype appeared once. The chain carries TRBV16 and TRBJ1-1, with D possibly matching TRBD1 (6 bases). Germline lookup yields CDR1 KGHSY and CDR2 FQNENV. V dropped 4 bases and J dropped 4 bases, with 16 bases sitting between them. CDR3 length: 15 residues. The CDR3 protein is CASSLHKPGATEAFF. CDR3 sequence (DNA): TGTGCCAGCAGCCTCCACAAACCAGGGGCCACTGAAGCTTTCTTT.

This clonotype came up a few times. The chain has TRBV25-1 and TRBJ1-1; D is unclear. The V end was cut by 6 bases, the J end by 4 bases, with 9 bases between. Germline V lookup: CDR1 MGHDK, CDR2 SYGVNS. This CDR3 comprises 12 residues. The CDR3 region has the DNA TGTGCCAGCAGGGGGAGGGTCACTGAAGCTTTCTTT. Amino acids: CASRGRVTEAFF.

The chain couples TRBV3-1 to TRBJ1-1; D is uncertain. This CDR3 spans 13 amino acids. The V end lost 11 bases, the J end lost 2 bases, and 15 bases lay between the germline ends. The V gene's germline CDR1 is LGHDT and CDR2 YNNKEL (reference sequence). CDR3 protein: CASLGPANTEAFF. CDR3 in DNA: TGTGCCTCACTAGGCCCGGCCAACACTGAAGCTTTCTTT.

The V call is TRBV12-3 or TRBV12-4, the J call TRBJ1-3; 8 bases line up with TRBD1. V gave up 3 bases and J gave up 1 base; unmatched junction bases: 5. CDR3 size: 16 residues. The CDR3 DNA follows: TGTGCCAGCAGTTTCAGGACAGGGTTTTCTGGAAACACCATATATTTT. Protein product: CASSFRTGFSGNTIYF.

The V and J genes are TRBV20-1 and TRBJ2-7; D is ambiguous. The CDR3 consists of 14 residues. Germline-derived CDR1 and CDR2 are DFQATT and SNEGSKA (reference sequence). This CDR3 is CIRSSGGPPYEQYF. The DNA for the CDR3 is TGCATACGGTCCTCGGGCGGTCCCCCGTACGAGCAGTACTTC.

The chain uses TRBV27 and TRBJ2-7; no reliable D call. Germline CDR1 MNHEY, CDR2 SMNVEV (reference sequence). V was clipped by 6 bases and J by 6 bases, with 21 bases between them. The CDR3 has 15 residues. For the CDR3, the DNA is TGTGCCAGCAGCCAATCGGGCGAGGCTCGCGGCGAGCAGTACTTC. It translates to CASSQSGEARGEQYF.

This clonotype was detected a few times. This rearrangement joins TRBV5-1 to TRBJ1-2, with D uncertain. V was trimmed by 1 base and J by 4 bases, leaving 17 bases between them. The germline V gene has CDR1 SGHRS and CDR2 YFSETQ. The CDR3 is 16 residues long. CDR3 nucleotide sequence: TGCGCCAGCAGCTTGAATTACGACGGCTTCTCCTATGGCTACACCTTC. This sequence encodes CASSLNYDGFSYGYTF. The variable domain in full, with the rest retrieved from reference TRBV5-1 and TRBJ1-2, is KAGVTQTPRYLIKTRGQQVTLSCSPISGHRSVSWYQQTPGQGLQFLFEYFSETQRNKGNFPGRFSGRQFSNSRSEMNVSTLELGDSALYLCASSLNYDGFSYGYTFGSGTRLTVV.

This clonotype was seen a handful of times. V is TRBV15 and J is TRBJ1-1, with D unclear. CDR3 length: 15 amino acids. V was cut by 1 base and J by 3 bases, with 12 bases left in between. Germline loops: CDR1 LNHNV, CDR2 YYDKDF (reference sequence). In DNA, the CDR3 is TGTGCCACCAGCAGAGCTGGCCCCACGGACACTGAAGCTTTCTTT. Amino acid sequence: CATSRAGPTDTEAFF.

The V gene is TRBV7-9, the J gene TRBJ1-2; 7 positions agree with TRBD1. From germline, CDR1 is SEHNR and CDR2 FQNEAQ (reference sequence). With V trimmed by 3 bases and J by 3 bases, 4 bases remained unmatched. This CDR3 contains 14 residues. CDR3 amino acids: CASSFVGQHYGYTF. CDR3 nucleotide sequence: TGTGCCAGCAGCTTCGTGGGACAGCACTATGGCTACACCTTC.

This clonotype was seen ten or more times. The chain uses TRBV6-5 and TRBJ2-7; 10 bases align to TRBD1. The CDR3 loop spans 14 amino acids. CDR1 is MNHEY, CDR2 SVGAGI, per germline. V shed 3 bases and J 3 bases; nucleotides not matched to a gene: 2. The CDR3 region is CASSYRDRGYEQYF. CDR3 coding DNA: TGTGCCAGCAGTTATAGGGACAGGGGCTACGAGCAGTACTTC.

This clonotype was observed a handful of times. V is TRBV2 and J is TRBJ2-3; the match to TRBD2 covers 8 bases. Germline V gives CDR1 SNHLY, CDR2 FYNNEI. The CDR3 loop spans 17 amino acids. V lost 6 bases, J lost 0 bases, and 11 bases stayed unmatched. In nucleotides, the CDR3 is TGTGCCAGCAGCAAAGCCACCTCTAGCGGGAGCACAGATACGCAGTATTTT. Translated: CASSKATSSGSTDTQYF.